The T cell receptor beta chain under discussion was sequenced for a study of human thymus T cells. General study findings and limits: Thymic and blood repertoires appeared to display a bias in their usage of V and J genes. Related research found strongly overlapping thymic repertoires in unrelated individuals.

J lost 7 bases, V lost 6 bases, and 9 bases had no gene match. CDR1 and CDR2 (germline): SGHRS, YFSETQ. CDR3 size: 14 residues. As for this clone: Its target is unknown.

Method: immunoSEQ multiplex PCR; TCRdb's copy keeps in-frame clones and lacks some. The data contain around 70,000 clones, 95% of them singletons. Resections from corrective heart surgery supplied the thymus tissue. Infants, healthy and Finnish, who were having corrective surgery for congenital heart defects served as donors. Sequencing was carried out using thymus tissue. The TCR originated in a girl under two years old with a congenital heart defect but otherwise immunologically healthy. J is TRBJ2-2 and V is TRBV5-1; TRBD2 aligns across 7 bases. For the CDR3, the DNA is TGCGCCAGCACCCGGCGGGAGCGGGGCGGGGAGCTGTTTTTT. Its protein is CASTRRERGGELFF.